This paragraph reports one T cell receptor beta chain. The clone's antigen remains unknown. No quality values exist for individual bases; no much larger clone is one base distant. TCRbeta CDR3 regions were amplified from genomic DNA using the immunoSEQ Assay, a bias-controlled multiplex PCR. In the original analysis: Within the assay, amplification of reference gene primers was used to estimate how many nucleated cells each sample contained. Sequence reads were collapsed and filtered to measure the absolute abundance of every unique TCRbeta CDR3 rearrangement. For each sample, productive Simpson clonality was calculated as the square root of Simpson's diversity index across productive rearrangements. The table was pulled from immuneACCESS by TCRdb, which kept in-frame rearrangements only. Such tables lose some clones; where checked, under half of the loss comes from unresolved V genes, and the rest has no known cause. V, J and clone size reflect that table, while D and trimming were determined from the DNA. The sample table shows over 55,000 clones, and around four fifths are seen once. The ten most abundant clones make up about 5% of the sample.

Whole blood was collected in K2EDTA tubes by collaborating institutions according to the institutions' own protocols. For TCRbeta analysis, collaborator samples were shipped as frozen whole blood, as isolated PBMCs, or as DNA extracted from either sample type. This specimen comes from a study of blood T cell repertoires in COVID-19 (TCRdb year 2020). At the level of the whole study: The collaborator samples originated in the United States, Italy and Spain and spanned the acute and convalescent phases of COVID-19. The material from the prospective study consisted of cDNA or gDNA derived from T cells, B-cell-depleted T cells, or PBMCs. Subjects who had been exposed to COVID-19, were actively infected with it, or had recovered from it provided the deeply sampled blood TCRbeta repertoires that made up the dataset. A freely available public database, intended as a resource for researchers studying the immune response to SARS-CoV-2, is where the repertoires were released. Samples were obtained from the ongoing ImmuneRACE study (first 160 participants) and from some 1,200 subjects provided by 6 global collaborators. A de-identified subject ID, COVID-19 status, age in years and sex were almost always included in the sample metadata. Where available, HLA class I and class II types were taken from metadata supplied by the sample provider and were not determined by assay-based typing. Paper-wide results and their limitations: Clinical and demographic metadata were provided uncurated, with the amount varying by source and participant.

Per the germline V gene (reference sequence), SGHNT is the CDR1 and YYREEE is the CDR2. Counted from cysteine to phenylalanine, this CDR3 has 16 amino acids. CDR3 DNA is the only sequence kept; it has 48 bases, read in frame from the first base. V lost 0 bases and J lost 11 bases, and the count of bases not matched to a germline gene is 15. The V and J genes are TRBV5-4 and TRBJ1-2, and 8 junction bases match TRBD1. This TCR was recovered from a man aged 45 to 65 with active COVID-19. Sequencing was carried out using peripheral blood. CDR3 loop: CASSLDRGIVRLRYTF. The DNA reads as follows: TGTGCCAGCAGCTTGGACAGGGGGATTGTGCGATTGAGGTACACCTTC.